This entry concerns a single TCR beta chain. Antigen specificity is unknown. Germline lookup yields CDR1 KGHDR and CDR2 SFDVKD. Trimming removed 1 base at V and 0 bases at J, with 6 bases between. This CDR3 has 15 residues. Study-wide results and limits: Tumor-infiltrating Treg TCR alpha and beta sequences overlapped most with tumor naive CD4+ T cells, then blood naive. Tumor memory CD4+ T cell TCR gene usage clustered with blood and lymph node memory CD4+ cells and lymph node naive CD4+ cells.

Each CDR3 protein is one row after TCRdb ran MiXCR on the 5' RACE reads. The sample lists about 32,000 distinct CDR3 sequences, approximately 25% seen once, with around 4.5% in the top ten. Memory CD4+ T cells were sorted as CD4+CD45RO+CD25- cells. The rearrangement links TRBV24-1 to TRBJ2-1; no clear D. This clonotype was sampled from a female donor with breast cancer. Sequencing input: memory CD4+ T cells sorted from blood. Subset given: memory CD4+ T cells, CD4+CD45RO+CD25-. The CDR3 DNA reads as TGTGCCACCAGTGATTTTGGTAGCTCCTACAATGAGCAGTTCTTC. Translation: CATSDFGSSYNEQFF.